These 5 T cell receptor beta chains originate from one sample sequenced in a study of shared clonotypes between healthy human individuals. Measured with immunoSEQ multiplex PCR; TCRdb has only the in-frame clones, and not every one. The sample yields roughly 2,300,000 clones, about 90% seen once. Sequencing used naive CD4+ T cells from PBMCs. The sample's subset: CD45RA+ positively selected. The receptor source for this set is a man younger than 35 in good health. Some clones in this sample may be carry-over from other donors' samples.

The gene calls are TRBV5-4 and TRBJ2-5, with TRBD2 as a possible D gene (5 bases). The germline V gene encodes CDR1 SGHNT and CDR2 YYREEE (reference sequence). This CDR3 comprises 14 residues. Trimming pared 2 bases from V and 5 bases from J, leaving 13 bases between. DNA of the CDR3: TGTGCCAGCAGCTTCTCGGCGGGTGTCGAGACCCAGTACTTC. Translating gives CASSFSAGVETQYF.

Details on this clone: The same CDR3 can be traced to other DNA sequences in this sample. The chain joins TRBV5-1 to TRBJ2-2, with D unclear. CDR1 and CDR2 (germline): SGHRS, YFSETQ. The CDR3 runs 14 residues. The V and J ends lost 0 bases and 2 bases respectively, with 5 bases between them. The DNA for the CDR3 is TGCGCCAGCAGCTTGGTTCTTAACACCGGGGAGCTGTTTTTT. This translates into CASSLVLNTGELFF.

The chain couples TRBV29-1 to TRBJ2-5; D not resolved. CDR3 size: 13 residues. V shed 2 bases and J shed 1 base, with 8 bases lying between them. Germline V CDR1 and CDR2: SQVTM, ANQGSEA. The CDR3, as DNA: TGCAGCGTTGAAAAGACGGTCCAAGAGACCCAGTACTTC. This codes for CSVEKTVQETQYF.

The rearrangement uses TRBV7-9 and TRBJ2-7, with D possibly TRBD2 on 5 matching bases. From germline, CDR1 is SEHNR and CDR2 FQNEAQ (reference sequence). This CDR3 contains 15 residues. V lost 3 bases and J lost 4, with 16 bases in between. The DNA for the CDR3 is TGTGCCAGCAGCTTGAGTGGCCCGGGAAGGTACGAGCAGTACTTC. It specifies CASSLSGPGRYEQYF.

This clone was observed once. The chain has TRBV6-6 and TRBJ2-7, with 10 positions matching TRBD2. Trimming at V came to 6 bases and at J to 2 bases, leaving 4 bases not matched to a gene. CDR1 is MNHNY and CDR2 is SVGAGI in the germline V gene (reference sequence). The CDR3 is 14 residues long. The CDR3 loop is CASRRTSGPYEQYF. In DNA form, the CDR3 reads TGTGCCAGCAGACGGACTAGCGGCCCCTACGAGCAGTACTTC.